This TCR beta chain comes out of a study of T cells in narcolepsy. Repertoires were generated with immunoSEQ multiplex PCR, while TCRdb's copy carries only in-frame clones and drops some. Among just over 20,000 clones listed, just over 90% were seen once. After removal of 7 bases from V and 5 bases from J, the junction contained 7 bases not matched to a gene. This CDR3 is 14 amino acids long. Germline V gene sequence: CDR1 LNHDA, CDR2 SQIVND (reference sequence). The source is a human donor with narcolepsy. This chain links TRBV19 with TRBJ2-3; 9 positions agree with TRBD2. Material: CD45RA- memory CD4+ T cells from PBMCs. The CDR3 coding sequence is TGTGCCAGTACTAGCGGGGAGCCGGGAGATACGCAGTATTTT. This sequence encodes CASTSGEPGDTQYF.